This T cell receptor beta chain was sequenced during a study of cytomegalovirus exposure and HLA in healthy donors. Findings and caveats of the study: Among TCR beta chains, those listed as cytomegalovirus-associated numbered approximately 150.

As concerns this clone: The target antigen is unknown.

The germline V gene encodes CDR1 SGHAT and CDR2 FQDESV (reference sequence). V lost 1 base and J lost 10, with 17 bases in between. This CDR3 has 15 amino acids. Assay used: immunoSEQ multiplex PCR; TCRdb lists only in-frame clones, some missing. Counted here are 200,000 or so clones, 70% to 85% occurring once; the ten biggest clones make up about an eighth. Specimen: PBMCs. This receptor was identified in a woman in her twenties or thirties in good health and CMV-seropositive. V and J are TRBV11-1 and TRBJ2-1; D is possibly TRBD2 (6 bases). The CDR3 sequence: CASSLEGSAGWEQFF. The CDR3 coding sequence is TGTGCCAGCAGCTTAGAGGGGTCGGCGGGATGGGAGCAGTTCTTC.